The 19 T cell receptor beta chains given below trace back to one sample, sequenced in a study of T cells in localized non-small cell lung cancer. TCRdb's table, derived via immunoSEQ multiplex PCR, lists solely in-frame clones and lacks some. Counted here are under 40,000 clones, about four fifths occurring once; the ten biggest clones make up about 18%. The specimen comprised peripheral blood, sampled before any cancer treatment. These TCRs come from a male donor at least 60 years old with stage III squamous cell lung carcinoma.

The J gene is TRBJ2-1, the V gene TRBV6-6; a possible D gene is TRBD2 (6 bases). Germline-derived CDR1 and CDR2 are MNHNY and SVGAGI (reference sequence). V lost 0 bases and J 0 bases, leaving 9 bases between the germline ends. CDR3 length equals 16 residues. The CDR3 nucleotides are TGTGCCAGCAGTTACTCGGGACTTCTCTCCTACAATGAGCAGTTCTTC. Its protein is CASSYSGLLSYNEQFF.

DNA of the CDR3: TGTGCCAGCAGCTTCAGACTAGCGGGAGATACGCAGTATTTT. Its translation is CASSFRLAGDTQYF. The chain combines TRBV7-2 with TRBJ2-3, with TRBD2 identical over 10 bases. Trimming removed 3 bases from V and 5 bases from J; junction bases left unmatched: 2. The CDR3 covers 14 residues. Germline lookup yields CDR1 SGHTA and CDR2 FQGNSA.

The gene calls are TRBV6-1 and TRBJ1-5; D is unclear. V gave up 10 bases and J gave up 2 bases, with 15 bases separating them. CDR1 and CDR2 from the germline V gene are MNHNS and SASEGT. The CDR3 sequence is 14 residues long. CDR3 nucleotide sequence: TGTGCCATCCCTGGGGAGGGTGGCAATCAGCCCCAGCATTTT. It yields the protein CAIPGEGGNQPQHF.

The chain employs TRBV5-1 and TRBJ2-3, with 9 bases fitting TRBD1. Unmatched junction bases numbered 4, after V lost 6 bases and J lost 5 bases. Germline CDR1 reads SGHRS; CDR2 reads YFSETQ. The CDR3 runs to 13 residues. The CDR3 DNA sequence: TGCGCCAGCAATTCGGGACAGGGAGATACGCAGTATTTT. Translated, it gives CASNSGQGDTQYF.

The CDR3, as DNA: TGTGCCAGCACCCCCCGGCAGGCGGGCACTGAAGCTTTCTTT. Translating it yields CASTPRQAGTEAFF. The chain uses TRBV2 and TRBJ1-1; no reliable D call. This CDR3 has 14 residues. CDR1 SNHLY and CDR2 FYNNEI come from the germline V gene. The V end was cut by 7 bases, the J end by 4 bases, with 16 bases between.

The chain combines TRBV28 with TRBJ2-2; TRBD2 aligns across 9 bases. Losses at the gene ends were 2 bases for V and 4 bases for J; bases not matched to a gene: 5. The CDR3 is 16 residues long. Looked up from germline, CDR1 is MDHEN and CDR2 is SYDVKM. CDR3 DNA sequence: TGTGCCAGCAGTTTAGGCGGGAGGGGGCTCACCGGGGAGCTGTTTTTT. Encoded protein: CASSLGGRGLTGELFF.

This chain links TRBV11-2 with TRBJ1-1; D uncertain. The CDR3 runs 12 residues. Germline values: CDR1 SGHAT, CDR2 FQNNGV. Trimming shortened V by 4 bases and J by 0 bases, and 3 bases separated the two germline ends. The CDR3 nucleotides read TGTGCCAGCAGCTGGATGAACACTGAAGCTTTCTTT. Translation: CASSWMNTEAFF.

The chain combines TRBV29-1 with TRBJ2-5; 8 positions agree with TRBD1. From germline, CDR1 is SQVTM and CDR2 ANQGSEA. CDR3 length: 14 amino acids. Unmatched junction bases numbered 10, after V lost 4 bases and J lost 6 bases. The CDR3 DNA reads as TGCAGCGTTGGTCGGGGTGACAGGGGAAAGACCCAGTACTTC. It specifies CSVGRGDRGKTQYF.

This clone was counted only a few times. This CDR3 is CASSDSARGDYGYTF. CDR3 coding DNA: TGTGCCAGCAGTGACTCGGCCAGGGGGGACTATGGCTACACCTTC. V is TRBV6-4 and J is TRBJ1-2; TRBD1 aligns across 7 bases. The CDR3 consists of 15 residues. Germline lookup yields CDR1 MRHNA and CDR2 SNTAGT. Trimming took 0 bases from V and 3 from J; bases not matched to a gene: 4.

The rearrangement joins TRBV21-1 to TRBJ2-3. TRBV21-1 is designated a pseudogene. The CDR3 spans 11 residues. CDR3 sequence: CARWGTDTQYF. CDR3 nucleotides: TGTGCTAGGTGGGGGACGGATACGCAGTATTTT.

J is TRBJ2-2 and V is TRBV5-5, with unresolved D. CDR3 length: 13 residues. CDR1 SGHKS and CDR2 YYEKEE come from the germline V gene (reference sequence). V lost 4 bases and J lost 3, with 7 bases in between. CDR3 residues: CASSPWDTGELFF. Written as DNA, the CDR3 is TGTGCCAGCAGCCCCTGGGACACCGGGGAGCTGTTTTTT.

The chain joins TRBV7-9 to TRBJ2-7; TRBD1 is a possible D gene (5 bases). The V gene's germline CDR1 is SEHNR and CDR2 FQNEAQ (reference sequence). The CDR3 has 13 residues. Trimming took 5 bases from V and 5 from J, leaving 13 bases between them. The CDR3 nucleotides read TGTGCCAGCAGCGACACAGGATTCGACGAGCAGTACTTC. Its protein product is CASSDTGFDEQYF.

This chain links TRBV7-9 with TRBJ2-1, with D possibly matching TRBD1 (6 bases). Looked up from germline, CDR1 is SEHNR and CDR2 is FQNEAQ (reference sequence). This CDR3 is built from 16 residues. V was clipped by 9 bases and J by 6 bases, with 24 bases between them. For the CDR3, the DNA is TGTGCCAGTGCTCCTTACCGGGACACCCTTGGCAATGAGCAGTTCTTC. It codes for CASAPYRDTLGNEQFF.

The chain uses TRBV5-1 and TRBJ2-6, with 9 bases fitting TRBD2. Germline V gene data show CDR1 as SGHRS and CDR2 as YFSETQ. J gave up 0 bases and V 4 bases, and 5 bases lay outside the gene matches. CDR3 length: 17 residues. The CDR3 region has the DNA TGCGCCAGCAGCGTAAGACTAGCGGTCTCTGGGGCCAACGTCCTGACTTTC. Translated: CASSVRLAVSGANVLTF.

The chain links TRBV7-9 to TRBJ2-1; 10 nucleotides line up with TRBD2. J gave up 5 bases and V 3 bases, and 1 base lay outside the gene matches. This CDR3 is built from 14 residues. CDR1 SEHNR and CDR2 FQNEAQ come from the germline V gene (reference sequence). In DNA, the CDR3 is TGTGCCAGCAGCTTGGGACTAGCGCACAATGAGCAGTTCTTC. It yields the protein CASSLGLAHNEQFF. Drawing the rest from reference TRBV7-9 and TRBJ2-1, the complete variable domain is DTGVSQNPRHKITKRGQNVTFRCDPISEHNRLYWYRQTLGQGPEFLTYFQNEAQLEKSRLLSDRFSAERPKGSFSTLEIQRTEQGDSAMYLCASSLGLAHNEQFFGPGTRLTVL.

The chain employs TRBV6-5 and TRBJ2-1; D is possibly TRBD2 (5 bases). Germline V lookup: CDR1 MNHEY, CDR2 SVGAGI. Between the trimmed V and J ends, which lost 6 bases and 5 bases, there was a span of 17 bases. This CDR3 is 15 amino acids long. CDR3 bases: TGTGCCAGCAGCCGCGTAGGACTTCGAAACAATGAGCAGTTCTTC. It translates to CASSRVGLRNNEQFF.

The V gene is TRBV5-4, the J gene TRBJ2-1; 11 bases fit TRBD2. V was clipped by 5 bases and J by 3 bases; unmatched bases: 4. The CDR3 consists of 15 residues. Germline V CDR1 and CDR2: SGHNT, YYREEE (reference sequence). The CDR3 sequence is CASSSGTSGYNEQFF. CDR3 coding DNA: TGTGCCAGCAGTTCCGGGACTAGCGGCTACAATGAGCAGTTCTTC.

The rearrangement links TRBV6-5 to TRBJ2-1, with no clear D. CDR3 size: 14 residues. V was shortened by 6 bases and J by 2 bases, with 11 bases between the two germline ends. Germline values: CDR1 MNHEY, CDR2 SVGAGI. The CDR3 region has the DNA TGTGCCAGCAGCCCTCTATTTACCTACAATGAGCAGTTCTTC. It yields the protein CASSPLFTYNEQFF.

V is TRBV21-1 and J is TRBJ2-3. TRBV21-1 is tagged as a pseudogene. CDR3 length: 18 amino acids. CDR3 sequence (DNA): TGTGCCAGCAGCAAGGAGATGAAGGCAGGGAGCTGCACAGATACGCAGTATTTT. Its protein product is CASSKEMKAGSCTDTQYF.